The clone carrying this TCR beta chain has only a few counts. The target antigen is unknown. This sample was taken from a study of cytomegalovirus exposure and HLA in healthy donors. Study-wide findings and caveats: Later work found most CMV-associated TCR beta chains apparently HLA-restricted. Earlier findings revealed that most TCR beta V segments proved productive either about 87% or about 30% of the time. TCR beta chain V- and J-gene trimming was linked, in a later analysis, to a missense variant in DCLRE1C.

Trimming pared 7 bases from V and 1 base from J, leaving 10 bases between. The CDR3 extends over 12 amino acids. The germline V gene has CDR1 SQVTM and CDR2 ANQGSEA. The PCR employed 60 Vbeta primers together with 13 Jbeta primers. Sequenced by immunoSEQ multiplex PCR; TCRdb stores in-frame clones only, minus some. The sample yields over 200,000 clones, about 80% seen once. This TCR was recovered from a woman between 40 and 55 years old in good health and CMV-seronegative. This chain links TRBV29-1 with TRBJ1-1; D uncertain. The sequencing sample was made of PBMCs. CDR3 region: CSAQTANTEAFF. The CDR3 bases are TGCAGCGCACAAACAGCGAACACTGAAGCTTTCTTT.